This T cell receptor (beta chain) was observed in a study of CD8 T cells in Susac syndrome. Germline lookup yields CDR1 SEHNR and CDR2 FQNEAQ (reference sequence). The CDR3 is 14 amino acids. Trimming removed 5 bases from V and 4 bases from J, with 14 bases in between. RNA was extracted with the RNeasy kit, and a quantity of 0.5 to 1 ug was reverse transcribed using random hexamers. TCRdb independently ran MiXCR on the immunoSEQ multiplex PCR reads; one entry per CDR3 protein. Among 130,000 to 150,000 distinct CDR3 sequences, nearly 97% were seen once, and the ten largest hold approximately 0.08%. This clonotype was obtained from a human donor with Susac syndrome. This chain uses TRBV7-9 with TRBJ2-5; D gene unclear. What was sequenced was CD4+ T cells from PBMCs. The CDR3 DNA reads TGTGCCAGCAGCGTCGGACCCAGACCAGAGACCCAGTACTTC. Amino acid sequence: CASSVGPRPETQYF.